Below are 28 T cell receptor beta chains sequenced from a single sample in a study of high-grade serous ovarian cancer treatment subgroups. Tumor samples were obtained before definitive surgery or chemotherapy. The table came from immunoSEQ multiplex PCR; TCRdb's copy has only in-frame clones and leaves some out. The data show some 27,000 clones, with about 80% seen just once and approximately 2.3% held by the top ten. Material for sequencing was tumor tissue. The receptors stem from a human donor with high-grade serous ovarian cancer.

The chain couples TRBV10-2 to TRBJ2-7; D is unclear. V lost 0 bases, J lost 3 bases, and 9 bases lay in between. This CDR3 region has 14 residues. CDR1 WSHSY and CDR2 SAAADI come from the germline V gene. The CDR3 sequence is CASSESVSFYEQYF. CDR3 nucleotides: TGCGCCAGCAGTGAGTCGGTGAGCTTCTACGAGCAGTACTTC.

In its sample, this clone was seen a few times. The gene calls are TRBV10-2 and TRBJ2-2; 15 bases match TRBD2. The V segment lost 3 bases and the J segment 7 bases; nucleotides outside the gene matches: 9. CDR3 size: 18 residues. Germline assignment: CDR1 WSHSY and CDR2 SAAADI. CDR3 sequence reads: CASSDPGTSGRKGGELFF. CDR3 DNA: TGCGCCAGCAGTGATCCAGGGACTAGCGGGAGGAAAGGCGGGGAGCTGTTTTTT.

The gene calls are TRBV30 and TRBJ2-7; D not certain. From germline, CDR1 is GTSNPN and CDR2 SVGIG (reference sequence). Trimming stripped 0 bases from V and 4 bases from J, with 7 bases between. This CDR3 region has 12 residues. The DNA of the CDR3 is TGTGCCTGGAGTGTCTTGGGTTACGAGCAGTACTTC. Translated: CAWSVLGYEQYF. Variable domain in full (rest from reference TRBV30 and TRBJ2-7): SQTIHQWPATLVQPVGSPLSLECTVEGTSNPNLYWYRQAAGRGLQLLFYSVGIGQISSEVPQNLSASRPQDRQFILSSKKLLLSDSGFYLCAWSVLGYEQYFGPGTRLTVT.

The rearrangement links TRBV30 to TRBJ1-1, with 7 bases identical to TRBD1. Trimming removed 2 bases from V and 2 bases from J; junction bases left unmatched: 5. CDR3 size: 14 residues. The germline CDR1 and CDR2 sequences are GTSNPN and SVGIG (reference sequence). The CDR3 region is CAWSPGQRNTEAFF. CDR3 DNA: TGTGCCTGGAGTCCGGGACAGCGCAACACTGAAGCTTTCTTT.

This chain connects TRBV10-3 to TRBJ2-1; TRBD2 agrees at 7 bases. Germline V gives CDR1 ENHRY, CDR2 SYGVKD. The J segment lost 9 bases and the V segment lost 2 bases, leaving 13 bases of the junction unmatched. The CDR3 spans 16 residues. CDR3 in amino acids: CAISEPQEGRAGEQFF. The DNA of the CDR3 is TGTGCCATCAGTGAGCCTCAGGAGGGGAGGGCCGGTGAGCAGTTCTTC.

The V gene is TRBV5-1, the J gene TRBJ2-7; D unclear. CDR3 length equals 11 residues. Germline V gives CDR1 SGHRS, CDR2 YFSETQ. V was clipped by 0 bases and J by 4 bases, with 2 bases between them. The CDR3 DNA is TGCGCCAGCAGCTTGGGATACGAGCAGTACTTC. It codes for CASSLGYEQYF.

This rearrangement joins TRBV6-6 to TRBJ2-7; 7 bases map to TRBD1. V lost 6 bases, J lost 2 bases, and 10 bases stayed unmatched. Germline V gene sequence: CDR1 MNHNY, CDR2 SVGAGI (reference sequence). The CDR3 length is 15 residues. The CDR3 region is CASSYRGDEAYEQYF. The CDR3 nucleotides read TGTGCCAGCAGCTACAGGGGTGATGAGGCCTACGAGCAGTACTTC.

This clone has only one observation. The chain is built from TRBV5-1 and TRBJ2-7, with D perhaps TRBD1 (5 bases). The CDR3 sequence is 14 residues long. V lost 0 bases, J lost 0 bases, and 7 bases lay in between. CDR1 is SGHRS and CDR2 is YFSETQ in the germline V gene. CDR3: CASSLDRTSYEQYF. For the CDR3, the DNA is TGCGCCAGCAGCTTGGACAGGACCTCCTACGAGCAGTACTTC.

The V call is TRBV7-8, the J call TRBJ2-5, with TRBD1 matching 11 bases. V lost 4 bases to trimming and J lost 5 bases; unmatched junction nucleotides: 9. This CDR3 is built from 16 residues. From germline, CDR1 is SGHVS and CDR2 FQNEAQ. This CDR3 is CASSSTPDRGPETQYF. CDR3 nucleotides: TGTGCCAGCAGCTCGACCCCGGACAGGGGGCCTGAGACCCAGTACTTC.

This chain uses TRBV6-6 with TRBJ2-1; the match to TRBD1 covers 10 bases. With V trimmed by 5 bases and J by 2 bases, 6 bases remained unmatched. CDR1 and CDR2 (germline): MNHNY, SVGAGI (reference sequence). This CDR3 contains 16 residues. As DNA, the CDR3 is TGTGCCAGCAGTCCCAGACAGGGGGCCACCTACAATGAGCAGTTCTTC. Amino acids: CASSPRQGATYNEQFF.

The chain combines TRBV6-5 with TRBJ2-4; a weak D match, TRBD1 (5 bases). Looked up from germline, CDR1 is MNHEY and CDR2 is SVGAGI. The germline V and J ends were trimmed by 2 bases and 4 bases, with 15 bases remaining between them. This CDR3 spans 16 amino acids. CDR3 sequence reads: CASSYRGAGQKNIQYF. In nucleotides, the CDR3 is TGTGCCAGCAGTTACCGAGGAGCAGGGCAGAAAAACATTCAGTACTTC.

This sequence joins TRBV28 and TRBJ2-2; D gene unclear. V shed 6 bases and J shed 6 bases, with 8 bases lying between them. Germline CDR1 and CDR2: MDHEN and SYDVKM. CDR3 length: 12 residues. This CDR3 reads CASRALAGELFF. CDR3 coding DNA: TGTGCCAGCAGGGCTTTGGCCGGGGAGCTGTTTTTT.

The chain uses TRBV7-8 and TRBJ2-1; 11 bases are shared with TRBD2. The CDR3 sequence is 15 residues long. The V gene end was trimmed by 1 base and the J gene end by 8 bases; junction bases not matched to a gene: 4. The germline gives CDR1 SGHVS, CDR2 FQNEAQ. CDR3 sequence: CASSLVAGGPHEQFF. Here the CDR3 DNA reads TGTGCCAGCAGCTTAGTAGCGGGAGGGCCCCATGAGCAGTTCTTC.

This clone turned up a few times. The chain is built from TRBV5-1 and TRBJ2-3; D remains unclear. This CDR3 has 13 residues. Between the trimmed V and J ends, which lost 2 bases and 4 bases, there was a span of 8 bases. Germline V gene lookup returns CDR1 SGHRS and CDR2 YFSETQ. The CDR3 region has the DNA TGCGCCAGCAGCTTCGGGCCATCAGATACGCAGTATTTT. Amino acid sequence: CASSFGPSDTQYF.

This chain links TRBV28 with TRBJ2-2; 10 bases map to TRBD2. Per the germline V gene, CDR1 is MDHEN and CDR2 is SYDVKM. The CDR3 runs to 17 residues. With 3 bases clipped from V and 8 bases from J, the junction kept 12 bases outside the gene matches. Here the CDR3 DNA reads TGTGCCAGCAGTTTTCGGTCGCTAGCGGGAGTAACGGGGGAGCTGTTTTTT. Its translation is CASSFRSLAGVTGELFF.

The chain links TRBV7-3 to TRBJ2-2; D is perhaps TRBD2 (6 bases). V lost 1 base and J lost 2, with 11 bases in between. The V gene's germline CDR1 is SGHTA and CDR2 FQGTGA. The CDR3 has 16 amino acids. The CDR3 spells CASSLNAGTNTGELFF. The CDR3 DNA sequence: TGTGCCAGCAGCTTAAACGCGGGAACCAACACCGGGGAGCTGTTTTTT.

The chain carries TRBV2 and TRBJ2-7; D is possibly TRBD1 (5 bases). Germline lookup yields CDR1 SNHLY and CDR2 FYNNEI. The ends were cut back, 6 bases at V and 3 bases at J, with 15 bases in the middle. This CDR3 spans 14 amino acids. The CDR3 DNA reads TGTGCCAGCAGAGGCGTCCAGGGCCGCTACGAGCAGTACTTC. It codes for CASRGVQGRYEQYF.

The chain is built from TRBV2 and TRBJ2-1, with D perhaps matching TRBD1 (5 bases). The CDR3 is 15 residues long. Trimming cost V 3 bases and J 9 bases, with 18 bases left between them. Per germline, CDR1 SNHLY and CDR2 FYNNEI. This CDR3 is CASSDSSGSGGEQFF. The CDR3 DNA reads TGTGCCAGCAGTGACTCTTCAGGGTCGGGTGGTGAGCAGTTCTTC.

The chain uses TRBV5-1 and TRBJ2-1; a weak D match, TRBD2 (6 bases). Trimming cost V 7 bases and J 1 base, with 15 bases left between them. The CDR3 covers 15 residues. The germline gives CDR1 SGHRS, CDR2 YFSETQ. The CDR3 loop reads CASARTEGSYNEQFF. CDR3 bases: TGCGCCAGCGCCCGGACGGAGGGGTCCTACAATGAGCAGTTCTTC.

V usage is TRBV10-3 and J usage is TRBJ1-1; the match to TRBD1 covers 7 bases. The CDR3 is 14 amino acids. Trimming removed 4 bases from V and 11 bases from J; junction bases left unmatched: 13. CDR1 and CDR2 (germline): ENHRY, SYGVKD. CDR3 protein: CAISATGDPLTAFF. In nucleotides, the CDR3 is TGTGCCATCAGTGCAACAGGGGACCCTTTGACGGCTTTCTTT.

This clone was seen just once. This rearrangement joins TRBV28 to TRBJ2-5; D is ambiguous. The CDR3 length is 12 residues. CDR1 MDHEN and CDR2 SYDVKM come from the germline V gene. Trimming removed 6 bases at V and 3 bases at J, with 8 bases between. In DNA, the CDR3 is TGTGCCAGCAGGCCCAGAAAAGAGACCCAGTACTTC. Encoded protein: CASRPRKETQYF.

The chain has TRBV6-1 and TRBJ2-7; D is unresolved. The CDR3 extends over 13 amino acids. CDR1 and CDR2 from the germline V gene are MNHNS and SASEGT. Trimming shortened V by 7 bases and J by 0 bases, and 10 bases separated the two germline ends. CDR3 sequence (DNA): TGTGCCAGCACGGAGCCATACTCCTACGAGCAGTACTTC. This gives the protein CASTEPYSYEQYF.

The rearrangement links TRBV15 to TRBJ1-5; D remains ambiguous. This CDR3 comprises 15 residues. The V end lost 0 bases, the J end lost 6 bases, and 12 bases lay between the germline ends. The germline gives CDR1 LNHNV, CDR2 YYDKDF (reference sequence). CDR3 sequence: CATSRESGLGQPQHF. As DNA, the CDR3 is TGTGCCACCAGCAGAGAATCGGGGTTAGGTCAGCCCCAGCATTTT.

The sample holds a few counts of this clone. V usage is TRBV7-9 and J usage is TRBJ2-2, with D hard to call. The CDR3 sequence is 13 residues long. V lost 1 base, J lost 5 bases, and 5 bases lay in between. The germline V gene encodes CDR1 SEHNR and CDR2 FQNEAQ (reference sequence). DNA of the CDR3: TGTGCCAGCAGCTTAGGCCGAACCGGGGAGCTGTTTTTT. Amino acid sequence: CASSLGRTGELFF.

The chain joins TRBV29-1 to TRBJ2-7; TRBD2 matches 11 bases. The CDR3 has 13 amino acids. From germline, CDR1 is SQVTM and CDR2 ANQGSEA. V dropped 6 bases and J dropped 0; count of bases not matched to a gene: 1. The CDR3 bases are TGCAGCGTAGGGACTAGCGGCTCCTACGAGCAGTACTTC. Encoded protein: CSVGTSGSYEQYF.

J is TRBJ2-3 and V is TRBV19; TRBD2 matches at 10 bases. This CDR3 contains 16 residues. CDR1 is LNHDA, CDR2 SQIVND, per germline (reference sequence). The trim removed 5 bases at V and 5 bases at J, leaving 10 bases unmatched. CDR3 in DNA: TGTGCCAGTAGTTCCCTAGCGGGAGAGCTGGTAGATACGCAGTATTTT. Encoded protein: CASSSLAGELVDTQYF.

This rearrangement joins TRBV6-5 to TRBJ1-2; D is uncertain. The CDR3 length is 13 residues. The V end was cut by 4 bases, the J end by 2 bases, with 8 bases between. Germline V CDR1 and CDR2: MNHEY, SVGAGI. CDR3 nucleotides: TGTGCCAGCAGTTCTTATGGAAACTATGGCTACACCTTC. Protein: CASSSYGNYGYTF.

The CDR3 sequence is CASSFGSSEQYF. The DNA for the CDR3 is TGTGCCAGCAGCTTCGGCTCGAGCGAGCAGTACTTC. V gene TRBV11-2 combines with J gene TRBJ2-7, with unresolved D. V lost 3 bases to trimming and J lost 6 bases, with 9 bases between them. Per germline, CDR1 SGHAT and CDR2 FQNNGV. The CDR3 covers 12 residues.